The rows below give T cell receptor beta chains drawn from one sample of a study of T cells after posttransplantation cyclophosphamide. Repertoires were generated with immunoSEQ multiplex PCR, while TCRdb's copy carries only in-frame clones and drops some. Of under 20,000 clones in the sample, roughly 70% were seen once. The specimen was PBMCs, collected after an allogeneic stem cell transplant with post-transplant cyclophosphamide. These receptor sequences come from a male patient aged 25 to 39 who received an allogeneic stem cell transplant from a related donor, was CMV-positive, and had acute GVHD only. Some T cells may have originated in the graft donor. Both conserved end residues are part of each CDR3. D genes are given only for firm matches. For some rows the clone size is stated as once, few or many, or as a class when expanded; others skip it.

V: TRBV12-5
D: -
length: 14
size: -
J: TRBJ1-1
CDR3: CASGLTGMNTEAFF
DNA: TGTGCTAGTGGTTTGACAGGGATGAACACTGAAGCTTTCTTT

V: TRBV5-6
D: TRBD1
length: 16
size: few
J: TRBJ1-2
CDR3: CASSPMTGRANYGYTF
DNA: TGTGCCAGCAGCCCCATGACAGGGCGAGCTAACTATGGCTACACCTTC

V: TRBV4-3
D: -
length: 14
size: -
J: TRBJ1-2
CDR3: CASSPTGGNYGYTF
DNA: TGCGCCAGCAGCCCCACGGGAGGGAACTATGGCTACACCTTC

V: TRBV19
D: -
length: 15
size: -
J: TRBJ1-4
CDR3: CASSYRHRTNEKLFF
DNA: TGTGCCAGTAGTTACAGACACAGGACGAATGAAAAACTGTTTTTT

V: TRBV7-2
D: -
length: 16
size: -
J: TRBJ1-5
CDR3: CASSPRDTNSNQPQHF
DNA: TGTGCCAGCAGCCCCCGGGACACGAACAGCAATCAGCCCCAGCATTTT

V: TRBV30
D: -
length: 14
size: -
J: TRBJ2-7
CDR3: CAWRGDRKRYEQYF
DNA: TGTGCCTGGAGGGGAGACAGGAAACGCTACGAGCAGTACTTC

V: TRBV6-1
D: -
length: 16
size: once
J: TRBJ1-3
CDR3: CASSELLQFSGNTIYF
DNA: TGTGCCAGCAGTGAATTGTTACAGTTCTCTGGAAACACCATATATTTT

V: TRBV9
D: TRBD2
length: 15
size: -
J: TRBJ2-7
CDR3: CASSVDPGGTYEQYF
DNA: TGTGCCAGCAGCGTAGATCCGGGGGGTACCTACGAGCAGTACTTC

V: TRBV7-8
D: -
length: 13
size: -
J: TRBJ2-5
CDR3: CASSPAQGQTQYF
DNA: TGTGCCAGCAGCCCAGCCCAGGGCCAGACCCAGTACTTC

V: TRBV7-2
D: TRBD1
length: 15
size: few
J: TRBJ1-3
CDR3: CASSADRVSGNTIYF
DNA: TGTGCCAGCAGCGCTGACAGGGTGTCTGGAAACACCATATATTTT

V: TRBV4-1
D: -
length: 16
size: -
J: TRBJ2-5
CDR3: CASSQDTDLGRETQYF
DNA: TGCGCCAGCAGCCAAGATACGGACCTAGGGAGGGAGACCCAGTACTTC

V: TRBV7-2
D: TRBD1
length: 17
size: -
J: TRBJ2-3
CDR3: CASSPPGRGFMPDTQYF
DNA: TGTGCCAGCAGCCCCCCAGGCAGGGGGTTTATGCCAGATACGCAGTATTTT

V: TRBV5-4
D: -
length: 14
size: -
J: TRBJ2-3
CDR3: CASSGRASTDTQYF
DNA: TGTGCCAGCAGCGGCAGGGCTAGCACAGATACGCAGTATTTT

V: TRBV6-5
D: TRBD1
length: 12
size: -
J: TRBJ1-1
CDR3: CASSRTGLEAFF
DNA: TGTGCCAGCAGTAGGACAGGGCTGGAAGCTTTCTTT

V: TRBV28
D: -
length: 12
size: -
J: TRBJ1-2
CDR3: CASNRADYGYTF
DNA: TGTGCCAGCAACAGGGCCGACTATGGCTACACCTTC

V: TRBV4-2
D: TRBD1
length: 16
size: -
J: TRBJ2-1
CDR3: CASSREQGAGYNEQFF
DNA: TGTGCCAGCAGCCGGGAACAGGGGGCAGGCTACAATGAGCAGTTCTTC

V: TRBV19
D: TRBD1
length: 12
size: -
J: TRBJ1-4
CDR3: CATTGTNEKLFF
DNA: TGTGCCACGACAGGGACTAATGAAAAACTGTTTTTT

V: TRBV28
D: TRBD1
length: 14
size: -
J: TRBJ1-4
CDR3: CASNGQGFNEKLFF
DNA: TGTGCCAGCAACGGACAGGGGTTTAATGAAAAACTGTTTTTT

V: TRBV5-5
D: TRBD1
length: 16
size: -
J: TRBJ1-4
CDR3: CASSWDRALTNEKLFF
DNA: TGTGCCAGCAGCTGGGACAGGGCCTTAACTAATGAAAAACTGTTTTTT

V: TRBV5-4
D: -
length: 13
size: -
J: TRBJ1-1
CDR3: CASSLRGGTEAFF
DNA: TGTGCCAGCAGCTTACGGGGGGGGACTGAAGCTTTCTTT

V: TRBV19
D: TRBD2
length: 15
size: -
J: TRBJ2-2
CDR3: CASSIRGGGTGELFF
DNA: TGTGCCAGTAGTATACGTGGGGGGGGCACCGGGGAGCTGTTTTTT

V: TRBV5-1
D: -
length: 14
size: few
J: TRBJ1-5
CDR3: CASSLGGSNQPQHF
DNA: TGCGCCAGCAGCTTGGGAGGTAGCAATCAGCCCCAGCATTTT

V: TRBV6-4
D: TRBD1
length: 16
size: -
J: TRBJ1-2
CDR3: CASSDPRTGVSYGYTF
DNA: TGTGCCAGCAGTGACCCCCGGACAGGGGTCTCCTATGGCTACACCTTC

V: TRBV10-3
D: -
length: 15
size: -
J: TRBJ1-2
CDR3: CAISEEEGRMGGYTF
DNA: TGTGCCATCAGTGAAGAAGAGGGGAGGATGGGGGGCTACACCTTC

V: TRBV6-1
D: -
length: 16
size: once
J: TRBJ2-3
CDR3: CASSVDSPTSTDTQYF
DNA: TGTGCCAGCAGTGTCGACAGCCCGACTAGCACAGATACGCAGTATTTT

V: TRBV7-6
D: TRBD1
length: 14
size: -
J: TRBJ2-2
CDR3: CASSPTGDPGELFF
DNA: TGTGCCAGCAGCCCGACAGGGGACCCCGGGGAGCTGTTTTTT

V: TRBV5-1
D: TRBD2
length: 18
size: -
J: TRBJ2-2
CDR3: CASSLTLAGGQETGELFF
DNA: TGCGCCAGCAGCTTGACTCTAGCGGGGGGGCAAGAGACCGGGGAGCTGTTTTTT

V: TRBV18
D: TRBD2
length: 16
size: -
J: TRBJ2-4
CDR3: CASSPTRGGTTHIQYF
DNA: TGTGCCAGCTCACCCACCCGGGGGGGGACAACGCACATTCAGTACTTC

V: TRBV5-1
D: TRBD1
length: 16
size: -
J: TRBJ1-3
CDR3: CASSLDVTGSGNTIYF
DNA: TGCGCCAGCAGCTTGGACGTGACAGGGTCCGGAAACACCATATATTTT

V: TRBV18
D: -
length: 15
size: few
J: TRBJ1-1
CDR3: CASSPEGRRDTEAFF
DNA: TGTGCCAGCTCACCGGAGGGCCGGAGGGACACTGAAGCTTTCTTT

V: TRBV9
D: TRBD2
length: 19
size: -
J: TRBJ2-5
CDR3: CASSHPVLGGGGVQETQYF
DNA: TGTGCCAGCAGCCACCCCGTCCTTGGTGGCGGGGGTGTTCAAGAGACCCAGTACTTC

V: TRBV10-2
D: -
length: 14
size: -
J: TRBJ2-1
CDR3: CASFSGLEYNEQFF
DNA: TGCGCCAGCTTTTCGGGACTGGAGTACAATGAGCAGTTCTTC

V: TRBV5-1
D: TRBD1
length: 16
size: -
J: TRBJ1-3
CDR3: CASSLGTGDSGNTIYF
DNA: TGCGCCAGCAGCTTGGGGACAGGAGACTCTGGAAACACCATATATTTT

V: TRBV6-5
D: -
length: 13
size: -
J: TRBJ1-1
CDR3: CASKIAMNSEAFF
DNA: TGTGCCAGCAAGATTGCGATGAACTCTGAAGCTTTCTTT

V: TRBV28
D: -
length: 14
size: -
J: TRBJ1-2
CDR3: CASKIHGQLYGYTF
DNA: TGTGCGAGCAAAATACACGGACAGCTCTATGGCTACACCTTC

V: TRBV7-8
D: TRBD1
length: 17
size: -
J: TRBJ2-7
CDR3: CASSYRGGTGLTYEQYF
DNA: TGTGCCAGCAGCTACAGGGGTGGAACAGGGCTTACCTACGAGCAGTACTTC

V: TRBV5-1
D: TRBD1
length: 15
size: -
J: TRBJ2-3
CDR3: CASSEGGVRTDTQYF
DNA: TGCGCCAGCAGCGAAGGGGGCGTACGCACAGATACGCAGTATTTT

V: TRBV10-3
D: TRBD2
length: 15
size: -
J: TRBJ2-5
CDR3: CAISDLASGQETQYF
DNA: TGTGCCATCAGTGACTTGGCTAGCGGACAAGAGACCCAGTACTTC

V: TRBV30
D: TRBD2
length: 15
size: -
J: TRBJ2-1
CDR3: CAWGAGRRPYNEQFF
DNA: TGTGCCTGGGGAGCCGGGAGGAGACCCTACAATGAGCAGTTCTTC

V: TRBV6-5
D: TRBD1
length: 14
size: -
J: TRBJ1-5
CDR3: CASSGQGVNQPQHF
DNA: TGTGCCAGCAGCGGACAGGGTGTTAATCAGCCCCAGCATTTT

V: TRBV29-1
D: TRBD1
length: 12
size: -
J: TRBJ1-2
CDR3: CSVETRGQGYTF
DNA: TGCAGCGTTGAAACTCGGGGACAGGGCTACACCTTC

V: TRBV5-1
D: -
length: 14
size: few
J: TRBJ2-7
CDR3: CASRTDIGSYEQYF
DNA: TGCGCCAGCCGCACCGACATCGGCAGCTACGAGCAGTACTTC

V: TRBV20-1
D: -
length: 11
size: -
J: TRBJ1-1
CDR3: CSARPVAGAFF
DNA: TGCAGTGCTAGACCGGTCGCAGGAGCTTTCTTT

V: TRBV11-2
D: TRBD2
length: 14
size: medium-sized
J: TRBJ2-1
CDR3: CASSSGLAYNEQFF
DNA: TGTGCCAGCAGCTCGGGACTAGCGTACAATGAGCAGTTCTTC

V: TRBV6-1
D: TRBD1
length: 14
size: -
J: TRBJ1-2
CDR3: CASSGGQGGYGYTF
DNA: TGTGCCAGCAGTGGCGGGCAGGGGGGTTATGGCTACACCTTC

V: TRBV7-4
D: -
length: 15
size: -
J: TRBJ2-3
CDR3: CASTPEGLHTDTQYF
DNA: TGTGCCAGCACCCCGGAAGGACTACACACAGATACGCAGTATTTT

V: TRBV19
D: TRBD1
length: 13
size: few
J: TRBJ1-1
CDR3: CASSITGGTEAFF
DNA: TGTGCCAGTAGTATCACAGGGGGTACTGAAGCTTTCTTT

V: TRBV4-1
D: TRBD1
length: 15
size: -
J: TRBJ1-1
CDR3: CASSPWDRGNTEAFF
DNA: TGCGCCAGCAGCCCGTGGGACAGGGGGAACACTGAAGCTTTCTTT

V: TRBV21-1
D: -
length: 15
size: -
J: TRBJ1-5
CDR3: CASSHGGAVEQPQHF
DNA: TGTGCCAGCAGCCACGGGGGGGCTGTAGAACAGCCCCAGCATTTT

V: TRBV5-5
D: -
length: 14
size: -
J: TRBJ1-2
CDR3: CASSLGASNYGYTF
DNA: TGTGCCAGCAGCTTGGGCGCGTCTAACTATGGCTACACCTTC

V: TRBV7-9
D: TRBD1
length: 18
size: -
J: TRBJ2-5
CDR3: CASSLGTGLRLYQETQYF
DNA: TGTGCCAGCAGCTTAGGGACAGGGCTAAGGTTGTACCAAGAGACCCAGTACTTC

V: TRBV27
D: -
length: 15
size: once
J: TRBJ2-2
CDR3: CASSLSSGPGGELFF
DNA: TGTGCCAGCAGTTTATCTAGCGGACCCGGAGGGGAGCTGTTTTTT

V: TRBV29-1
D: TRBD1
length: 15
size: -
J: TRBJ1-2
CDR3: CSVFGRDRESYGYTF
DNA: TGCAGCGTCTTCGGTCGGGACAGGGAGAGCTATGGCTACACCTTC

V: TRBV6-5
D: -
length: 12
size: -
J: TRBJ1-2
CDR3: CASSPDKWGYTF
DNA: TGTGCCAGCAGCCCAGATAAGTGGGGCTACACCTTC